The 22 T cell receptor beta chains presented below share a single source sample, sequenced in a study of T cells in Graves' hyperthyroidism and ophthalmopathy. Using RNA transcripts as the source, TCR beta CDR3 regions were amplified. Primed by the HTBI set, a first-round RT-PCR was run on the TCR CDR3. TCRdb itself ran the multiplex PCR reads through MiXCR, one entry per CDR3 protein. In the table there are fewer than 550,000 distinct CDR3 sequences, 24% of which are singletons. Sequencing was done on a sample of blood. The source is a woman aged 25 to 39 with Graves' ophthalmopathy.

The rearrangement joins TRBV20-1 to TRBJ2-7, with D tentatively TRBD2 (5 bases). This CDR3 region has 13 residues. Trimming cost V 3 bases and J 0 bases, with 9 bases left between them. The germline CDR1 and CDR2 sequences are DFQATT and SNEGSKA (reference sequence). This CDR3 reads CSARDWSSYEQYF. The CDR3 DNA sequence: TGCAGTGCTAGGGACTGGAGCTCCTACGAGCAGTACTTC.

This clonotype showed up many times. The V gene is TRBV4-1, the J gene TRBJ1-5; no definite D call. The CDR3 loop spans 16 amino acids. Germline V gene sequence: CDR1 MGHRA, CDR2 YSYEKL. V lost 0 bases, J lost 4 bases, and 13 bases lay in between. This CDR3 reads CASSQEFSFFNQPQHF. In nucleotides, the CDR3 is TGCGCCAGCAGCCAAGAATTCAGCTTCTTTAATCAGCCCCAGCATTTT.

This clonotype was seen a handful of times. The chain recombines TRBV27 with TRBJ1-2; the D gene is possibly TRBD1 (6 bases). The germline V gene has CDR1 MNHEY and CDR2 SMNVEV (reference sequence). Trimming shortened V by 4 bases and J by 4 bases, and 10 bases separated the two germline ends. The CDR3 loop spans 13 amino acids. The CDR3 sequence: CASSWGRGYGYTF. The CDR3 region has the DNA TGTGCCAGCAGTTGGGGCAGGGGCTATGGCTACACCTTC.

This clonotype was recorded many times. The chain is built from TRBV7-2 and TRBJ2-7; no clear D. V was pared by 5 bases and J by 2 bases, with 7 bases between. The CDR3 runs to 12 residues. Germline V gene data show CDR1 as SGHTA and CDR2 as FQGNSA. The CDR3 loop reads CASSLRTYEQYF. The CDR3 DNA sequence: TGTGCCAGCAGCCTTCGAACCTACGAGCAGTACTTC.

The chain has TRBV5-1 and TRBJ2-2; D is undetermined. The CDR3 spans 12 residues. Germline assignment: CDR1 SGHRS and CDR2 YFSETQ. Trimming pared 5 bases from V and 3 bases from J, leaving 5 bases between. CDR3 loop: CASRRDTGELFF. DNA of the CDR3: TGCGCCAGCAGAAGAGACACCGGGGAGCTGTTTTTT.

This clonotype was counted at least ten times. The rearrangement uses TRBV6-2 or TRBV6-3 and TRBJ1-5, with D possibly matching TRBD1 (6 bases). Germline V gene data show CDR1 as MNHEY and CDR2 as SVGEGT. V dropped 7 bases and J dropped 5 bases, with 15 bases sitting between them. This CDR3 is 14 amino acids long. CDR3 DNA: TGTGCCAGCACCCTCAGGGGACCCGATCAGCCCCAGCATTTT. It codes for CASTLRGPDQPQHF.

The chain uses TRBV14 and TRBJ2-5; D is perhaps TRBD1 or TRBD2 (5 bases each). CDR1 and CDR2 (germline): SGHDN, FVKESK. Trimming cost V 4 bases and J 0 bases, with 12 bases left between them. The length of the CDR3 is 15 residues. DNA of the CDR3: TGTGCCAGCAGCCCCGTGGGGGTTTACCAAGAGACCCAGTACTTC. It is translated as CASSPVGVYQETQYF.

Concerning this clonotype itself: Possible read error: a much larger clone is one base away. V and J are TRBV12-3 or TRBV12-4 and TRBJ1-5; D is undetermined. The CDR3 spans 11 residues. CDR3: CASGFDQPKHF. CDR3 sequence (DNA): TGTGCCAGCGGATTCGATCAGCCCAAGCATTTT.

The rearrangement links TRBV12-5 to TRBJ1-5, with 8 bases lining up with TRBD1. Germline lookup yields CDR1 LGHNT and CDR2 FRNRAP. The CDR3 is made up of 15 amino acids. V was clipped by 5 bases and J by 3 bases; unmatched bases: 6. CDR3 DNA: TGTGCTAGTGGTACCGACAGGGGACTCAATCAGCCCCAGCATTTT. It is translated as CASGTDRGLNQPQHF.

The V gene is TRBV5-5, the J gene TRBJ1-2, with 8 nucleotides matching TRBD1. Trimming at V came to 0 bases and at J to 4 bases, leaving 5 bases not matched to a gene. CDR1 SGHKS and CDR2 YYEKEE come from the germline V gene (reference sequence). This CDR3 contains 15 residues. CDR3: CASSLGDRSSYGYTF. As DNA, the CDR3 is TGTGCCAGCAGCTTGGGGGACAGGAGTTCCTATGGCTACACCTTC.

This chain's CDR3 is CASSLTSEQETQYF. DNA of the CDR3: TGTGCCAGCAGCCTGACTAGCGAACAAGAGACCCAGTACTTC. The chain links TRBV7-9 to TRBJ2-5; 8 bases line up with TRBD2. After removal of 5 bases from V and 2 bases from J, the junction contained 4 bases not matched to a gene. This CDR3 has 14 amino acids. Germline CDR1 is SEHNR and CDR2 is FQNEAQ (reference sequence).

This clonotype was detected many times. The chain recombines TRBV7-9 with TRBJ1-5; D is ambiguous. Trimming cost V 1 base and J 6 bases, with 4 bases left between them. The CDR3 has 12 residues. CDR1 and CDR2 from the germline V gene are SEHNR and FQNEAQ (reference sequence). CDR3 sequence (DNA): TGTGCCAGCAGCTTAGTCAGTCAGCCCCAGCATTTT. It translates to CASSLVSQPQHF.

The chain uses TRBV3-1 and TRBJ1-3; 7 positions agree with TRBD1. The V segment lost 2 bases and the J segment 0 bases; nucleotides outside the gene matches: 13. The germline V gene has CDR1 LGHDT and CDR2 YNNKEL (reference sequence). This CDR3 comprises 19 residues. For the CDR3, the DNA is TGTGCCAGCAGCCAATTCGGACAGGACCTGGGGGCCTCTGGAAACACCATATATTTT. Translating it yields CASSQFGQDLGASGNTIYF.

Regarding this clonotype: The junction departs from the called germline gene at one end, perhaps through a read error. The chain carries TRBV6-1 and TRBJ2-7; perhaps TRBD2 as D (5 bases). The CDR3 runs 14 residues. CDR1 is MNHNS and CDR2 is SASEGT in the germline V gene. The DNA of the CDR3 is TGTGCCACCAGTGAGGGCGGGTCCTCCTACGAGCAGTACTTC. Protein: CATSEGGSSYEQYF.

This clonotype was picked up many times. V is TRBV27 and J is TRBJ1-5; no clear D gene. V lost 6 bases and J lost 3, with 6 bases in between. The CDR3 is made up of 12 amino acids. The germline gives CDR1 MNHEY, CDR2 SMNVEV (reference sequence). CDR3 amino acids: CASRGYNQPQHF. The CDR3 DNA reads as TGTGCCAGCAGGGGTTACAATCAGCCCCAGCATTTT.

This clonotype was seen repeatedly, ten times or more. The rearrangement joins TRBV19 to TRBJ1-2; D perhaps matches TRBD1 (5 bases). Germline assignment: CDR1 LNHDA and CDR2 SQIVND (reference sequence). V was cut by 6 bases and J by 3 bases, with 11 bases left in between. The CDR3 totals 13 residues. CDR3 DNA sequence: TGTGCCAGTAGGCTTGACAGAGACTATGGCTACACCTTC. Translating gives CASRLDRDYGYTF. The whole variable domain, remainder taken from reference TRBV19 and TRBJ1-2, is DGGITQSPKYLFRKEGQNVTLSCEQNLNHDAMYWYRQDPGQGLRLIYYSQIVNDFQKGDIAEGYSVSREKKESFPLTVTSAQKNPTAFYLCASRLDRDYGYTFGSGTRLTVV.

The chain's CDR3 is CASSHRGLGYTF. The CDR3 nucleotides read TGTGCCAGCAGTCACAGGGGGCTCGGCTACACCTTC. The chain carries TRBV6-5 and TRBJ1-2; 9 bases align to TRBD1. The CDR3 is 12 residues long. Germline V CDR1 and CDR2: MNHEY, SVGAGI. V gave up 5 bases and J gave up 8 bases; unmatched junction bases: 3.

This clonotype was seen a handful of times. This chain links TRBV20-1 with TRBJ2-5; 7 nucleotides align to TRBD2. The CDR3 loop spans 15 amino acids. V was clipped by 4 bases and J by 5 bases; unmatched bases: 13. The germline CDR1 and CDR2 sequences are DFQATT and SNEGSKA (reference sequence). The CDR3 DNA sequence: TGCAGTGCTACTAGACTAGCTGCGGCGGTCGAGACCCAGTACTTC. Translating gives CSATRLAAAVETQYF.

There are a few counts of this clonotype. The gene calls are TRBV19 and TRBJ1-2; TRBD1 might be the D (6 bases). V shed 5 bases and J shed 2 bases, with 15 bases lying between them. CDR1 is LNHDA, CDR2 SQIVND, per germline (reference sequence). The CDR3 consists of 15 residues. For the CDR3, the DNA is TGTGCCAGTAGTTTCTTGGGGACATACAACTATGGCTACACCTTC. It translates to CASSFLGTYNYGYTF.

This chain joins TRBV25-1 and TRBJ1-2; D remains unclear. Germline V gene lookup returns CDR1 MGHDK and CDR2 SYGVNS. V dropped 4 bases and J dropped 5 bases, with 8 bases sitting between them. The CDR3 is 12 amino acids. This CDR3 reads CASSGSRYGYTF. The CDR3 DNA reads as TGTGCCAGCAGTGGGAGTAGGTATGGCTACACCTTC.

This clonotype was found many times. The rearrangement uses TRBV18 and TRBJ2-5; D is possibly TRBD1 or TRBD2 (5 bases each). The length of the CDR3 is 14 residues. The germline gives CDR1 KGHSH, CDR2 LQKENI. V was cut by 6 bases and J by 1 base, with 12 bases left in between. DNA for the CDR3: TGTGCCAGCTCCACTCGGGGCAGCCAAGAGACCCAGTACTTC. It is translated as CASSTRGSQETQYF.

CDR3 amino acids: CASSLLRAEELFF. CDR3 DNA sequence: TGTGCCAGCAGTTTATTGCGGGCGGAGGAGCTGTTTTTT. The chain couples TRBV12-3 or TRBV12-4 to TRBJ2-2; possible D gene TRBD2, 5 bases. V lost 2 bases and J 10 bases, leaving 11 bases between the germline ends. This CDR3 has 13 residues.